One and the same sample provided the 26 T cell receptor beta chains below, sequenced in a study of T cells in women clearing cervical HPV infection. Assay used: immunoSEQ multiplex PCR; TCRdb lists only in-frame clones, some missing. The record lists 25,000 to 30,000 clones, of which the ten most abundant hold 17%. The sequencing sample was made of blood buffy coat. These receptors were collected from a woman aged 18 to 69 with a cervical HPV16 infection that either progressed to CIN3+ or cleared (not recorded which).

A word on this clone: The read is 3 residues too short to cover the CDR3 end, so that end is filled in from the germline J gene. The rearrangement links TRBV20-1 to TRBJ2-3; TRBD2 matches 12 bases. Trimming removed 1 base from V and 3 bases from J; junction bases left unmatched: 5. This CDR3 comprises 16 residues. CDR1 is DFQATT and CDR2 is SNEGSKA in the germline V gene (reference sequence). Here the CDR3 reads CSARAASGGATDTQYF. CDR3 bases read: TGCAGTGCTAGAGCGGCTAGCGGGGGGGCGACAGATACG.

CDR3 DNA (partial): TGCAGTGCTGGGGGGGGAGGCTACAATGAG. Translation gives CSAGGGGYNE. The whole CDR3 reads CSAGGGGYNEQFF. This chain links TRBV20-1 with TRBJ2-1; 7 bases align to TRBD2. The read finishes 3 residues shy of the CDR3 end, and the germline J gene is used to complete it. Germline V gives CDR1 DFQATT, CDR2 SNEGSKA (reference sequence). The junction had 4 bases not matched to a gene; V was cut back by 5 bases and J by 3 bases. This CDR3 is built from 13 residues.

A note on this clone: Coverage ceases 3 residues before the CDR3 finishes, and the germline J gene fills in the end. This rearrangement joins TRBV5-1 to TRBJ2-2; 9 bases map to TRBD2. Trimming took 3 bases from V and 5 from J; bases not matched to a gene: 11. CDR1 and CDR2 from the germline V gene are SGHRS and YFSETQ. This CDR3 has 17 residues. The part of the CDR3 DNA that was read is TGCGCCAGCAGCTCCGGGGGTAGCGGGAGTTCAACCGGGGAG. Amino acids: CASSSGGSGSSTGE. The entire CDR3 protein is CASSSGGSGSSTGELFF. The whole variable domain, remainder taken from reference TRBV5-1 and TRBJ2-2, is KAGVTQTPRYLIKTRGQQVTLSCSPISGHRSVSWYQQTPGQGLQFLFEYFSETQRNKGNFPGRFSGRQFSNSRSEMNVSTLELGDSALYLCASSSGGSGSSTGELFFGEGSRLTVL.

CDR3 loop: CASSPAQDRAYEQYF. The DNA read from the CDR3 is TGTGCCAGCAGCCCCGCCCAGGACAGGGCCTACGAG. The chain is built from TRBV11-3 and TRBJ2-7; 8 bases map to TRBD1. The read falls 3 residues short of the CDR3 end, and the missing part is taken from the germline J gene. CDR1 and CDR2 from the germline V gene are SGHNT and YENEEA. The trim removed 5 bases at V and 2 bases at J, leaving 8 bases unmatched. The CDR3 length is 15 residues. Combining the CDR3 with reference TRBV11-3 and TRBJ2-7 gives the whole variable domain EAGVVQSPRYKIIEKKQPVAFWCNPISGHNTLYWYLQNLGQGPELLIRYENEEAVDDSQLPKDRFSAERLKGVDSTLKIQPAELGDSAVYLCASSPAQDRAYEQYFGPGTRLTVT.

As concerns this clone: The read ends 3 residues shy of where the CDR3 ends; the end is completed using the germline J gene. The J gene is TRBJ2-1, the V gene TRBV19; 9 nucleotides line up with TRBD1. The CDR3 loop spans 15 amino acids. The V gene end was trimmed by 2 bases and the J gene end by 6 bases; junction bases not matched to a gene: 5. Per the germline V gene, CDR1 is LNHDA and CDR2 is SQIVND (reference sequence). The CDR3 bases that were read are TGTGCCAGTAGTATAACAGGGGGCGAGAGCAATGAG. This encodes CASSITGGESNE. The entire CDR3 protein is CASSITGGESNEQFF.

This clone is classed as medium-sized by frequency. One end of the junction varies from germline; a read error may be responsible. The sequence runs out 3 residues before the end of the CDR3; the remainder is reconstructed from the germline J gene. V is TRBV4-2 and J is TRBJ2-2; tentative D call: TRBD1 (5 bases). The CDR3 totals 17 residues. Germline V lookup: CDR1 LGHNA, CDR2 YNFKEQ. CDR3 residues: CASSSRSQGANTGELFF. The CDR3 bases that were read are TGCGCCAGCAGCTCCCGAAGTCAGGGCGCGAACACCGGGGAG.

To note about this clone: The read ends 3 residues early relative to the CDR3; the germline J gene fills the gap. This chain connects TRBV13 to TRBJ1-5; 10 positions agree with TRBD1. The CDR3 covers 14 residues. Germline trimming cut 6 bases from V and 8 bases from J; bases unmatched to any gene: 7. Germline-derived CDR1 and CDR2 are PRHDT and FYEKMQ (reference sequence). The covered CDR3 bases are TGTGCCAGCAGGAGTGGGACAGGGGAAGAGCCC. Amino acid sequence: CASRSGTGEEP. The full CDR3 reads CASRSGTGEEPQHF.

Of note for this clone: At one of its ends the junction is not consistent with the germline gene, which may arise from a read error. The read halts 3 residues ahead of the CDR3 end, with the missing end drawn from the germline J gene. The identical CDR3 is also encoded by other nucleotide sequences in the sample. V gene TRBV30 combines with J gene TRBJ1-3; D possibly corresponds to TRBD1 (6 bases). This CDR3 region has 14 residues. Germline V gene data show CDR1 as GTSNPN and CDR2 as SVGIG (reference sequence). CDR3 sequence: CAWSVGGSGNTIYF. The CDR3 bases that were read are TGTGCCTGGAGTGTTGGGGGCTCTGGAAACACT. The variable domain in full, with the rest retrieved from reference TRBV30 and TRBJ1-3, is SQTIHQWPATLVQPVGSPLSLECTVEGTSNPNLYWYRQAAGRGLQLLFYSVGIGQISSEVPQNLSASRPQDRQFILSSKKLLLSDSGFYLCAWSVGGSGNTIYFGEGSWLTVV.

Concerning this clone: The sequence runs out 3 residues before the end of the CDR3; the remainder is reconstructed from the germline J gene. V is TRBV6-1 and J is TRBJ2-7, with D perhaps matching TRBD2 (5 bases). The CDR3 contains 13 residues. The ends were cut back, 4 bases at V and 1 base at J, with 8 bases in the middle. Per germline, CDR1 MNHNS and CDR2 SASEGT. This CDR3 is CASSVEGSYEQYF. The part of the CDR3 DNA that was read is TGTGCCAGCAGTGTAGAGGGTTCCTACGAG.

Details on this clone: The read comes to an end 3 residues before the CDR3 does, leaving the germline J gene to fill in the end. The genes are TRBV20-1 and TRBJ2-7; possibly TRBD2 for D (6 bases). CDR3 length: 16 residues. V was cut by 0 bases and J by 4 bases, with 19 bases left in between. In germline, CDR1 is DFQATT, CDR2 SNEGSKA (reference sequence). The CDR3 sequence: CSARDSLWGEEYEQYF. The covered CDR3 bases are TGCAGTGCTAGAGACAGCCTCTGGGGGGAGGAATACGAG.

Worth noting for this clone: With the read ending 3 residues before the CDR3 end, the germline J gene is used to fill in that end. The V gene is TRBV7-2, the J gene TRBJ2-3; 9 bases are shared with TRBD2. Germline CDR1 reads SGHTA; CDR2 reads FQGNSA. The CDR3 has 14 amino acids. The CDR3 region is CASKPTSGQETQYF. The CDR3 DNA, read in part, is TGTGCCAGCAAGCCCACTAGCGGGCAAGAGACG.

Considering frequency, this clone is medium-sized. Read coverage stops 3 residues before the CDR3 terminus; the germline J gene supplies the remainder. This chain links TRBV4-2 with TRBJ2-5; 9 positions match TRBD2. Trimming cost V 4 bases and J 5 bases; bases outside gene matches: 8. The CDR3 sequence is 15 residues long. Germline V gene lookup returns CDR1 LGHNA and CDR2 YNFKEQ. The CDR3 loop reads CASSPSSGNGETQYF. The sequenced part of the CDR3 DNA is TGTGCCAGCAGCCCCTCTAGCGGGAATGGGGAGACC.

Worth noting for this clone: The read terminates 3 residues ahead of where the CDR3 ends, so the germline J gene completes it. V usage is TRBV4-2 and J usage is TRBJ2-7; weak D call: TRBD2 (6 bases). Germline CDR1 is LGHNA and CDR2 is YNFKEQ. Trimming stripped 4 bases from V and 4 bases from J, with 14 bases between. CDR3 length: 14 residues. CDR3 loop: CASSPKGGQYEQYF. CDR3 bases read: TGTGCCAGCAGCCCAAAAGGAGGGCAATACGAG.

With regard to this clone: The read terminates 3 residues before the CDR3 end, so the remaining end is supplied by the germline J gene. The rearrangement uses TRBV6-2 or TRBV6-3 and TRBJ2-1; 14 bases agree with TRBD2. The length of the CDR3 is 17 residues. V gave up 0 bases and J gave up 7 bases; unmatched junction bases: 5. Germline lookup yields CDR1 MNHEY and CDR2 SVGEGT. Partial CDR3 DNA: TGTGCCAGCAGTTACTCGACTAGCGGGGGGGCCGGGAATGAG. Translated, it gives CASSYSTSGGAGNE. The whole CDR3 protein is CASSYSTSGGAGNEQFF.

In regard to this clone: The CDR3 end lies 3 residues beyond the end of the read and is filled in from the germline J gene. V and J are TRBV10-1 and TRBJ2-1; D perhaps matches TRBD1 (5 bases). V was cut by 2 bases and J by 0 bases, with 8 bases left in between. Germline CDR1 is WNHNN and CDR2 is SYGVQD (reference sequence). The CDR3 loop spans 15 amino acids. The chain's CDR3 is CASSEQGSSYNEQFF. The CDR3 DNA, read in part, is TGCGCCAGCAGTGAGCAGGGTAGCTCCTACAATGAG.

CDR3 sequence reads: CAISDFAGGPVETQYF. The DNA read from the CDR3 is TGTGCCATCAGTGATTTTGCGGGAGGGCCGGTAGAGACC. The J gene is TRBJ2-5, the V gene TRBV10-3; 9 nucleotides match TRBD2. The CDR3 end is not reached by the read, which stops 3 residues before it; the germline J gene fills it in. The V and J ends lost 3 bases and 4 bases, in that order; junction bases with no gene match: 9. Germline values: CDR1 ENHRY, CDR2 SYGVKD. This CDR3 comprises 16 residues.

A note on this clone: The CDR3 end lies 3 residues beyond the end of the read and is filled in from the germline J gene. The V gene is TRBV6-1, the J gene TRBJ2-7; 10 bases align to TRBD1. This CDR3 has 14 amino acids. The J segment lost 4 bases and the V segment lost 3 bases, leaving 3 bases of the junction unmatched. Germline CDR1 is MNHNS and CDR2 is SASEGT. The covered CDR3 bases are TGTGCCAGCAGTGAGTGGACAGGGGGATACGAG. It translates to CASSEWTGGYE. The entire CDR3 protein reads CASSEWTGGYEQYF.

To note about this clone: The CDR3 end falls 3 residues outside the read, so it is completed with the germline J gene. The V call is TRBV6-2 or TRBV6-3, the J call TRBJ1-1; possible D gene TRBD1, 5 bases. The CDR3 runs 14 residues. V was pared by 4 bases and J by 0 bases, with 9 bases between. Germline CDR1 is MNHEY and CDR2 is SVGEGT. The CDR3 protein is CASSSLRVNTEAFF. The sequenced CDR3 bases are TGTGCCAGCAGTTCCCTCAGGGTGAACACTGAA.

With respect to this clone: The sequence runs out 3 residues before the end of the CDR3; the remainder is reconstructed from the germline J gene. V usage is TRBV12-3 or TRBV12-4 and J usage is TRBJ1-5; 7 bases fit TRBD1. V lost 3 bases, J lost 4 bases, and 6 bases stayed unmatched. This CDR3 region has 15 residues. The covered CDR3 bases are TGTGCCAGCAGTTTGGACGCAGGGGGGAATCAGCCC. Amino acids: CASSLDAGGNQP. The full CDR3 protein reads CASSLDAGGNQPQHF.

To note about this clone: Read coverage stops 3 residues before the CDR3 terminus; the germline J gene supplies the remainder. The rearrangement joins TRBV19 to TRBJ1-1; D not resolved. Germline CDR1 and CDR2: LNHDA and SQIVND (reference sequence). This CDR3 is 13 amino acids long. The CDR3 sequence: CASSIMAGYEAFF. The part of the CDR3 DNA that was read is TGTGCCAGTAGTATAATGGCGGGCTACGAG.

In the case of this clone: The read ends 3 residues shy of where the CDR3 ends; the end is completed using the germline J gene. The chain joins TRBV20-1 to TRBJ1-6; a weak D match, TRBD1 (6 bases). In germline, CDR1 is DFQATT, CDR2 SNEGSKA (reference sequence). CDR3 size: 13 residues. V lost 4 bases and J 10 bases, leaving 14 bases between the germline ends. CDR3 DNA (partial): TGCAGTGCTAAACAGGGAAAGCAGTCACCC. It yields the protein CSAKQGKQSP. In full, the CDR3 is CSAKQGKQSPLHF.

About this clone: The read falls 3 residues short of the CDR3 end, and the missing part is taken from the germline J gene. The chain has TRBV7-2 and TRBJ1-5; 7 nucleotides align to TRBD1. Germline CDR1 and CDR2: SGHTA and FQGNSA. J gave up 5 bases and V 2 bases, and 3 bases lay outside the gene matches. The CDR3 has 14 amino acids. The part of the CDR3 DNA that was read is TGTGCCAGCAGCTTAAAAGGGGGCGATCAGCCC. This encodes CASSLKGGDQP. In full, the CDR3 reads CASSLKGGDQPQHF.

Notes on this clone: The junction departs from the called germline gene at one end, perhaps through a read error. Sequencing ends 3 residues short of the CDR3 end; the germline J gene provides the rest. At the DNA level, this CDR3 is encoded by other sequences in the same sample as well. V usage is TRBV20-1 and J usage is TRBJ1-6, with D perhaps TRBD1 (5 bases). Germline V lookup: CDR1 DFQATT, CDR2 SNEGSKA (reference sequence). The CDR3 covers 15 residues. CDR3 amino acids: CSAKGQGEFNSPLHF. CDR3 bases read: TGCAGTGCTAAGGGGCAGGGTGAGTTTAATTCGCCC.

Regarding this clone: Coverage ceases 3 residues before the CDR3 finishes, and the germline J gene fills in the end. The chain carries TRBV7-9 and TRBJ1-1; TRBD1 agrees at 8 bases. CDR3 length: 15 residues. V was pared by 5 bases and J by 5 bases, with 10 bases of the junction left unmatched. Germline lookup yields CDR1 SEHNR and CDR2 FQNEAQ (reference sequence). The CDR3 spells CASSGTGQGATEAFF. CDR3 DNA (partial): TGTGCCAGCAGCGGTACAGGGCAGGGGGCGACTGAA.

A remark on this clone: The read terminates 3 residues before the CDR3 end, so the remaining end is supplied by the germline J gene. V gene TRBV7-8 combines with J gene TRBJ1-1; 8 bases are shared with TRBD1. V lost 1 base and J lost 1; bases outside the gene matches: 2. The CDR3 length is 15 residues. Germline CDR1 reads SGHVS; CDR2 reads FQNEAQ. The covered CDR3 bases are TGTGCCAGCAGCTTAGTTGACAGGGGGAACACTGAA. Protein sequence: CASSLVDRGNTE. The full CDR3 sequence reads CASSLVDRGNTEAFF.

A remark on this clone: The CDR3 goes on 3 residues after the read ends, and that part is filled in from the germline J gene. This chain uses TRBV19 with TRBJ2-7, with D perhaps matching TRBD2 (5 bases). Germline assignment: CDR1 LNHDA and CDR2 SQIVND (reference sequence). Deletions cut 5 bases from V and 2 bases from J, with 13 bases between. This CDR3 comprises 14 residues. The CDR3 reads CASSPGSNPYEQYF. The part of the CDR3 DNA that was read is TGTGCCAGTAGTCCGGGGAGTAACCCCTACGAG.